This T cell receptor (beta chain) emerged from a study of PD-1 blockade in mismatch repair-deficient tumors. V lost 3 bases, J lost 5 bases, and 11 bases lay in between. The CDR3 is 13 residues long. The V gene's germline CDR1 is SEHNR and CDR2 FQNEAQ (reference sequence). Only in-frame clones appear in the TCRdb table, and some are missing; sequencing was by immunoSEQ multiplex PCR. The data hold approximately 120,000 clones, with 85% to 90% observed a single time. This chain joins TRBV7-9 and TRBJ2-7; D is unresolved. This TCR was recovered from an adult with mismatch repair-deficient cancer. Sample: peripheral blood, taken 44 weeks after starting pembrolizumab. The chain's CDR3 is CASSLVGRDEQYF. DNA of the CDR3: TGTGCCAGCAGCTTGGTGGGTCGGGACGAGCAGTACTTC.